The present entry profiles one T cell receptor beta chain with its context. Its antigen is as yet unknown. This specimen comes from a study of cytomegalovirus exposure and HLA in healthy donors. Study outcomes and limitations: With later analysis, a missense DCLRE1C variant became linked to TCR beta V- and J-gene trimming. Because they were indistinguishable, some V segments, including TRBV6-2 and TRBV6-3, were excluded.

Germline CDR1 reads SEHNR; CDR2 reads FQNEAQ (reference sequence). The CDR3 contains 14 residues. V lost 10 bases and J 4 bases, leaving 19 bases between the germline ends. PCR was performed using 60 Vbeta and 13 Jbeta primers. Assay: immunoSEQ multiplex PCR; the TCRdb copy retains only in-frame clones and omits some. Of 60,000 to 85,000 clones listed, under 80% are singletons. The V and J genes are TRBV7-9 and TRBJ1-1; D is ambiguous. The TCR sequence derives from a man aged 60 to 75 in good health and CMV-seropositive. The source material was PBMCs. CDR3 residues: CATRRSAFFTEAFF. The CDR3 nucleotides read TGTGCCACCCGGAGGAGCGCCTTTTTCACTGAAGCTTTCTTT.